This T cell receptor beta chain comes out of a study of blood T cell repertoires in COVID-19. TCRdb keeps only in-frame clones here, not all; method: immunoSEQ multiplex PCR. The sample holds over 110,000 clones, roughly 84% seen once. Trimming took 5 bases from V and 0 from J, leaving 8 bases between them. The CDR3 runs to 13 residues. Germline loops: CDR1 MDHEN, CDR2 SYDVKM. The source is a man aged 45-60 years in a cohort exposed to, infected with or recovered from COVID-19 (not recorded which). The specimen was PBMCs or T cells enriched from blood (not recorded which). The V gene is TRBV28, the J gene TRBJ2-7; the D is unclear. The CDR3 loop reads CASSPFGSYEQYF. In DNA, the CDR3 is TGTGCCAGCAGTCCGTTCGGCTCCTACGAGCAGTACTTC.